This TCR beta chain was sequenced during a study of cytomegalovirus exposure and HLA in healthy donors. Germline assignment: CDR1 LNHNV and CDR2 YYDKDF (reference sequence). CDR3 size: 14 residues. V lost 5 bases to trimming and J lost 0 bases, with 9 bases between them. Study findings and constraints: The authors listed 150 or so TCR beta chains as cytomegalovirus-associated.

This table comes from immunoSEQ multiplex PCR, and its TCRdb copy is limited to in-frame clones, with some not included. The repertoire holds about 160,000 clones, with 84% as singletons. As for this clone: Its matching antigen is unknown.

This rearrangement joins TRBV15 to TRBJ2-3, with D perhaps matching TRBD2 (6 bases). Specimen: PBMCs. This TCR came from a man aged 30 to 45 in good health and CMV-seropositive. The CDR3 here is CATSSGGSTDTQYF. The CDR3, as DNA: TGTGCCACCAGCTCCGGGGGTAGCACAGATACGCAGTATTTT.